The T cell receptor beta chain described here comes from a study of blood T cell repertoires in COVID-19. Study as a whole: Researchers got acute and convalescent COVID-19 samples from the United States, Italy and Spain. The analysed material was cDNA or gDNA that came from T cells, B-cell-depleted T cells, or PBMCs.

In the authors' workflow: Researchers report that nucleated cell counts were estimated from reference gene primer amplification. Libraries were prepared by immunoSEQ multiplex PCR; TCRdb keeps only in-frame clonotypes and omits some of them. V, J and clone size are those of that table, while D and trimming were read from the DNA. The data contain 55,000 to 90,000 clones, more than 65% of them singletons. CDR1 PRHDT and CDR2 FYEKMQ come from the germline V gene (reference sequence). V lost 2 bases, J lost 5 bases, and 12 bases lay in between. The CDR3 runs 14 residues. This receptor was obtained from a woman between 70 and 85 years old with acute or convalescent COVID-19. The sample was peripheral blood. The genes are TRBV13 and TRBJ1-2; no firm D call. Written as DNA, the CDR3 is TGTGCCAGCAGCTTACGGCGGGGTTATTATGGCTACACCTTC. It yields the protein CASSLRRGYYGYTF.